The entry below gives a single TCR beta chain sequence along with its context. In the study's own analysis: Quantification of nucleated cells was approximated via reference gene primer amplification. Assay: immunoSEQ multiplex PCR; the TCRdb copy retains only in-frame clones and omits some. That table gives V, J and clone size, and the DNA gave D and trimming. The table has some 290,000 clones, roughly 88% seen once. This specimen belongs to a study of blood T cell repertoires in COVID-19. This CDR3 comprises 16 residues. V trimming: 5 bases; J trimming: 4 bases; junction bases outside the gene matches: 6. The germline gives CDR1 PRHDT, CDR2 FYEKMQ (reference sequence).

The TCR originated in a woman younger than 45 with COVID-19, enrolled during active disease. The chain joins TRBV13 to TRBJ2-5; 14 bases are shared with TRBD2. The sample comprised peripheral blood. CDR3 protein: CASSQGTSGRGETQYF. DNA of the CDR3: TGTGCCAGCAGCCAAGGGACTAGCGGGAGAGGAGAGACCCAGTACTTC.